A single sample is the source of the 4 T cell receptor beta chains below, sequenced in a study of molecular identifiers for immune sequencing clone quantification (dated by TCRdb to 2016 to 2019). Libraries were prepared through PCR. Sequencing was carried out with a NextSeq 500. TCRdb passed the public sequencing reads through fastp at Q25 and MiXCR, retaining productive beta sequences. Rows are combined by CDR3 protein, so each entry shows the most common genes and DNA. For this sample there are a few hundred thousand distinct CDR3 sequences; 24% appear just once. The ten largest clones add up to approximately 0.74% of the sample. The specimen sequenced was naive CD8+ T cells from blood, with Jurkat cell RNA spiked in. The label giving this sample's cell subset or site can be read as: FACS-sorted CD8+CD4-CCR7+CD45RA+ naive T cells. These receptors were taken from a human donor in good health. Some libraries in this study had Jurkat cell RNA spiked in.

This clonotype was seen more than once but under ten times. The chain recombines TRBV3-1 with TRBJ2-2; TRBD2 aligns across 10 bases. Germline lookup yields CDR1 LGHDT and CDR2 YNNKEL (reference sequence). V shed 3 bases, J shed 0 bases, and the junction held 7 bases outside the gene matches. CDR3 length: 18 amino acids. The DNA of the CDR3 is TGTGCCAGCAGCCAGGTAGCGGGAGGCAAAGCGAACACCGGGGAGCTGTTTTTT. This translates into CASSQVAGGKANTGELFF.

The chain uses TRBV20-1 and TRBJ2-7; 10 nucleotides line up with TRBD1. CDR1 and CDR2 (germline): DFQATT, SNEGSKA (reference sequence). The CDR3 has 16 amino acids. V was clipped by 4 bases and J by 1 base; unmatched bases: 10. In DNA form, the CDR3 reads TGCAGTGCTATCGATTCCGGGACAGGGGTTTCCTACGAGCAGTACTTC. It specifies CSAIDSGTGVSYEQYF.

The chain combines TRBV3-1 with TRBJ1-5; 12 nucleotides match TRBD1. V dropped 0 bases and J dropped 2; count of bases not matched to a gene: 8. The length of the CDR3 is 19 residues. Germline CDR1 and CDR2: LGHDT and YNNKEL (reference sequence). This CDR3 is CASSQEQGTGGAGNQPQHF. CDR3 bases: TGTGCCAGCAGCCAAGAACAGGGGACAGGGGGCGCCGGCAATCAGCCCCAGCATTTT.

This clonotype appeared many times. The CDR3 bases are TGTGCCAGCAGTTTAAAGACAGCTTTGCAGCCCCAGCATTTT. It encodes CASSLKTALQPQHF. The rearrangement links TRBV27 to TRBJ1-5; TRBD1 is a possible D gene (5 bases). CDR1 and CDR2 from the germline V gene are MNHEY and SMNVEV (reference sequence). Trimming left V 2 bases short and J 7 bases short, with 12 bases between. CDR3 length: 14 amino acids.